Presented here are 21 T cell receptor beta chains from one specimen sequenced in a study of blood T cell repertoires in COVID-19. Sequencing was performed with immunoSEQ multiplex PCR; in TCRdb, only in-frame clones are kept and a portion is missing. Of 300,000 to 450,000 clones listed, around 91% are singletons. The sequencing sample was made of PBMCs or T cells enriched from blood (not recorded which). The receptors were gathered from a man younger than 35 who had recovered from COVID-19.

This clone was detected only a few times. The chain joins TRBV12-3 or TRBV12-4 to TRBJ1-4; perhaps TRBD1 as D (6 bases). CDR3 length: 13 amino acids. V gave up 3 bases and J gave up 12 bases, with 14 bases separating them. CDR3: CASSFMEGGQLFF. Written as DNA, the CDR3 is TGTGCCAGCAGTTTCATGGAGGGGGGGCAACTGTTTTTT.

V gene TRBV7-8 combines with J gene TRBJ2-5; no reliable D call. From germline, CDR1 is SGHVS and CDR2 FQNEAQ. The CDR3 consists of 15 residues. Trimming pared 1 base from V and 2 bases from J, leaving 11 bases between. The CDR3 nucleotides are TGTGCCAGCAGCTTAGAGGCGGTGCCTCAAGAGACCCAGTACTTC. This translates into CASSLEAVPQETQYF.

The CDR3 reads CASSPGTGGHEKLFF. The CDR3 DNA is TGTGCCAGCAGCCCGGGGACAGGGGGGCACGAAAAACTGTTTTTT. The chain joins TRBV7-2 to TRBJ1-4; 11 nucleotides line up with TRBD1. With 5 bases clipped from V and 8 bases from J, the junction kept 7 bases outside the gene matches. CDR3 length: 15 residues. CDR1 and CDR2 (germline): SGHTA, FQGNSA.

The chain has TRBV7-2 and TRBJ1-2; D not certain. Germline CDR1 is SGHTA and CDR2 is FQGNSA. This CDR3 comprises 15 residues. Trimming removed 5 bases at V and 4 bases at J, with 17 bases between. CDR3 sequence (DNA): TGTGCCAGCAGCCCAACACCCGCCCCTGTCTATGGCTACACCTTC. Amino acid sequence: CASSPTPAPVYGYTF.

The genes are TRBV7-9 and TRBJ2-5, with D hard to call. Trimming stripped 1 base from V and 4 bases from J, with 10 bases between. The CDR3 length is 14 residues. CDR1 is SEHNR, CDR2 FQNEAQ, per germline (reference sequence). In DNA form, the CDR3 reads TGTGCCAGCAGCTTAGAGAGAGGCAGAGAGACCCAGTACTTC. It specifies CASSLERGRETQYF.

The rearrangement joins TRBV4-1 to TRBJ1-6, with D possibly matching TRBD1 (5 bases). The V end was cut by 1 base, the J end by 15 bases, with 22 bases between. Germline CDR1 is MGHRA and CDR2 is YSYEKL. This CDR3 has 16 residues. The CDR3 DNA sequence: TGCGCCAGCAGCCAAGGATCGGGCAGGGAGGGTCCTATCCTCCACTTT. Amino acid sequence: CASSQGSGREGPILHF.

CDR3 in DNA: TGTGCCAGCAGTGAAACCGGGACAGGGGTCGCTGAAGCTTTCTTT. It yields the protein CASSETGTGVAEAFF. The chain recombines TRBV2 with TRBJ1-1, with 10 positions matching TRBD1. The V and J ends lost 2 bases and 6 bases, in that order; junction bases with no gene match: 6. The germline V gene has CDR1 SNHLY and CDR2 FYNNEI. The CDR3 has 15 residues.

The chain combines TRBV28 with TRBJ1-5; unclear D gene. With 6 bases removed from V and 0 bases from J, the gap between germline ends came to 12 bases. The CDR3 is 15 amino acids. Germline V gene lookup returns CDR1 MDHEN and CDR2 SYDVKM. CDR3 nucleotides: TGTGCCAGCAGCCCTGAGGTCGGTAGCAATCAGCCCCAGCATTTT. This encodes CASSPEVGSNQPQHF.

The chain employs TRBV7-8 and TRBJ2-5, with D tentatively TRBD2 (6 bases). The V end was cut by 5 bases, the J end by 1 base, with 8 bases between. Germline-derived CDR1 and CDR2 are SGHVS and FQNEAQ. The CDR3 is 13 amino acids. The CDR3 nucleotides read TGTGCCAGCAGCCTGGGACTCCAAGAGACCCAGTACTTC. Translation gives CASSLGLQETQYF.

The chain links TRBV6-5 to TRBJ2-7; 10 nucleotides agree with TRBD1. This CDR3 is built from 14 residues. The V gene end was trimmed by 0 bases and the J gene end by 5 bases; junction bases not matched to a gene: 1. CDR1 MNHEY and CDR2 SVGAGI come from the germline V gene. The CDR3 DNA reads as TGTGCCAGCAGTTACTCCGGGACAGGGGACGAGCAGTACTTC. Protein: CASSYSGTGDEQYF.

There are a few counts of this clone. This chain connects TRBV7-9 to TRBJ2-1; 11 nucleotides agree with TRBD2. V was pared by 3 bases and J by 8 bases, with 9 bases of the junction left unmatched. The CDR3 spans 16 residues. Germline V gene data show CDR1 as SEHNR and CDR2 as FQNEAQ (reference sequence). In DNA, the CDR3 is TGTGCCAGCAGCTTCCTAGCGGGAGGAGCGGGGGATGAGCAGTTCTTC. It translates to CASSFLAGGAGDEQFF.

This clone was seen only once. The same CDR3 also results from other DNA sequences found in this sample. The chain links TRBV12-3 or TRBV12-4 to TRBJ1-5; 9 nucleotides match TRBD1. The V segment lost 6 bases and the J segment 4 bases; nucleotides outside the gene matches: 1. The CDR3 length is 13 residues. CDR3 protein: CASRGTGNQPQHF. The CDR3 nucleotides read TGTGCCAGCAGGGGGACAGGGAATCAGCCCCAGCATTTT.

The chain recombines TRBV27 with TRBJ1-6; 7 bases are shared with TRBD1. Per germline, CDR1 MNHEY and CDR2 SMNVEV (reference sequence). V shed 3 bases, J shed 5 bases, and the junction held 13 bases outside the gene matches. The CDR3 totals 18 residues. CDR3 DNA sequence: TGTGCCAGCAGTTTCAAGGGGGCCCCTCTGATTGATAATTCACCCCTCCACTTT. Encoded protein: CASSFKGAPLIDNSPLHF.

This chain joins TRBV27 and TRBJ1-5, with 7 bases aligning to TRBD1. The CDR3 spans 15 residues. Germline V CDR1 and CDR2: MNHEY, SMNVEV (reference sequence). V was pared by 5 bases and J by 0 bases, with 4 bases of the junction left unmatched. In DNA form, the CDR3 reads TGTGCCAGCAGTCAATACAGGGGTAGCAATCAGCCCCAGCATTTT. Residues: CASSQYRGSNQPQHF.

To note about this clone: Other DNA sequences in this specimen translate into the identical CDR3. The chain carries TRBV12-3 or TRBV12-4 and TRBJ1-1, with D hard to call. This CDR3 comprises 12 residues. Deletions cut 3 bases from V and 4 bases from J, with 6 bases between. The CDR3: CASSFPGTEAFF. In nucleotides, the CDR3 is TGTGCCAGCAGTTTCCCCGGCACTGAAGCTTTCTTT.

The sample holds one count of this clone. At the DNA level, this CDR3 is encoded by other sequences in the same sample as well. This sequence joins TRBV5-1 and TRBJ2-2; 8 nucleotides match TRBD1. V lost 4 bases, J lost 0 bases, and 2 bases stayed unmatched. CDR1 SGHRS and CDR2 YFSETQ come from the germline V gene. The CDR3 totals 15 residues. The CDR3 bases are TGCGCCAGCAGCCCGACAGGGGCGAACACCGGGGAGCTGTTTTTT. Its translation: CASSPTGANTGELFF.

This rearrangement joins TRBV7-8 to TRBJ2-5, with a tentative D call TRBD1 (6 bases). Trimming cost V 1 base and J 1 base, with 7 bases left between them. The CDR3 loop spans 14 amino acids. Germline V CDR1 and CDR2: SGHVS, FQNEAQ. The CDR3 DNA is TGTGCCAGCAGCTTAGGGGGGCTCCAAGAGACCCAGTACTTC. Its protein product is CASSLGGLQETQYF. The whole variable domain, filled in from reference TRBV7-8 and TRBJ2-5, reads GAGVSQSPRYKVAKRGQDVALRCDPISGHVSLFWYQQALGQGPEFLTYFQNEAQLDKSGLPSDRFFAERPEGSVSTLKIQRTQQEDSAVYLCASSLGGLQETQYFGPGTRLLVL.

The rearrangement joins TRBV11-2 to TRBJ1-1, with TRBD1 matching over 9 bases. Germline assignment: CDR1 SGHAT and CDR2 FQNNGV. Losses at the gene ends were 4 bases for V and 4 bases for J; bases not matched to a gene: 4. The CDR3 is 14 amino acids. CDR3 coding DNA: TGTGCCAGCAGCTCACAGGGGGCGCGCACTGAAGCTTTCTTT. Translated, it gives CASSSQGARTEAFF. Combining the CDR3 with reference TRBV11-2 and TRBJ1-1 gives the whole variable domain EAGVAQSPRYKIIEKRQSVAFWCNPISGHATLYWYQQILGQGPKLLIQFQNNGVVDDSQLPKDRFSAERLKGVDSTLKIQPAKLEDSAVYLCASSSQGARTEAFFGQGTRLTVV.

CDR3 loop: CASSTGMNTEAFF. CDR3 DNA sequence: TGTGCCAGCTCGACAGGGATGAACACTGAAGCTTTCTTT. The chain employs TRBV19 and TRBJ1-1; TRBD1 aligns across 7 bases. The trim removed 9 bases at V and 0 bases at J, leaving 4 bases unmatched. Germline V gene lookup returns CDR1 LNHDA and CDR2 SQIVND (reference sequence). The CDR3 covers 13 residues.

The chain uses TRBV6-5 and TRBJ1-2; TRBD1 is a possible D gene (6 bases). The CDR3 spans 13 residues. Trimming cost V 2 bases and J 6 bases, with 10 bases left between them. CDR1 is MNHEY, CDR2 SVGAGI, per germline. CDR3 in DNA: TGTGCCAGCAGTTACGACAGGAACCATGGCTACACCTTC. It is translated as CASSYDRNHGYTF.

This chain uses TRBV6-5 with TRBJ2-1, with D unresolved. Per the germline V gene, CDR1 is MNHEY and CDR2 is SVGAGI. V lost 2 bases to trimming and J lost 10 bases, with 9 bases between them. The CDR3 runs 12 residues. The CDR3 reads CASSYPGLEQFF. The DNA of the CDR3 is TGTGCCAGCAGTTACCCGGGTCTAGAGCAGTTCTTC.